The 26 T cell receptor beta chains in this list originate from one sample, sequenced in a study of blood T cell repertoires in COVID-19. Some clones are missing from TCRdb's copy, which holds only in-frame ones; the method was immunoSEQ multiplex PCR. The sample lists 79,000 or so clones; 75% to 90% were seen once. Sequenced: peripheral blood. Receptor source: a human donor in a cohort sampled during active COVID-19.

This sequence joins TRBV29-1 and TRBJ1-1, with 7 bases identical to TRBD1. The CDR3 runs 12 residues. CDR1 is SQVTM and CDR2 is ANQGSEA in the germline V gene. Losses at the gene ends were 7 bases for V and 6 bases for J; bases not matched to a gene: 8. CDR3: CSGTTGDAEAFF. For the CDR3, the DNA is TGCAGCGGGACAACAGGGGACGCTGAAGCTTTCTTT.

The genes are TRBV11-2 and TRBJ1-1; D is perhaps TRBD1 (6 bases). CDR3 size: 14 residues. Trimming left V 0 bases short and J 7 bases short, with 12 bases between. CDR1 is SGHAT and CDR2 is FQNNGV in the germline V gene. CDR3 coding DNA: TGTGCCAGCAGCTTAGACCAGGGGTTAGGTGAAGCTTTCTTT. This translates into CASSLDQGLGEAFF.

The V and J genes are TRBV28 and TRBJ1-2, with a tentative D call TRBD1 (5 bases). Germline V lookup: CDR1 MDHEN, CDR2 SYDVKM. Trimming took off 4 bases at V and 4 bases at J, with 16 bases between the two ends. CDR3 length: 15 residues. CDR3 residues: CASSWPGDGFYGYTF. DNA of the CDR3: TGTGCCAGCAGTTGGCCGGGGGACGGGTTCTATGGCTACACCTTC.

The chain joins TRBV7-3 to TRBJ2-1; D not resolved. Germline V CDR1 and CDR2: SGHTA, FQGTGA. This CDR3 is 15 amino acids long. The V gene lost 4 bases and the J gene lost 9 bases, with 19 bases spanning the gap. The CDR3 loop is CASSSGGLSSGEQFF. As DNA, the CDR3 is TGTGCCAGCAGCTCCGGTGGCCTGAGTTCGGGTGAGCAGTTCTTC.

This clone was picked up a small number of times. This chain links TRBV27 with TRBJ2-2; a weak D match, TRBD1 (5 bases). CDR3 length: 14 residues. Germline V gives CDR1 MNHEY, CDR2 SMNVEV (reference sequence). V shed 6 bases and J shed 2 bases, with 10 bases lying between them. The CDR3 is CASRPGQNTGELFF. The CDR3 DNA sequence: TGTGCCAGCAGACCAGGACAAAACACCGGGGAGCTGTTTTTT.

The J gene is TRBJ2-1, the V gene TRBV15, with 11 bases matching TRBD2. The CDR3 runs 15 residues. Germline V CDR1 and CDR2: LNHNV, YYDKDF (reference sequence). Trimming removed 0 bases from V and 7 bases from J; junction bases left unmatched: 2. The CDR3 nucleotides read TGTGCCACCAGCAGAGAAGGGACTAGCGGTAATGAGCAGTTCTTC. Residues: CATSREGTSGNEQFF.

Here the CDR3 reads CASSFSLGSLHSYEQYF. The CDR3, as DNA: TGTGCCAGCAGTTTCTCTTTGGGCAGCCTTCATTCCTACGAGCAGTACTTC. The chain couples TRBV27 to TRBJ2-7; D is ambiguous. This CDR3 is built from 17 residues. Germline loops: CDR1 MNHEY, CDR2 SMNVEV (reference sequence). With 3 bases removed from V and 1 base from J, the gap between germline ends came to 19 bases.

This chain uses TRBV12-3 or TRBV12-4 with TRBJ2-3; 7 bases fit TRBD1. J lost 8 bases, V lost 7 bases, and 9 bases had no gene match. The CDR3 extends over 13 amino acids. Here the CDR3 DNA reads TGTGCCAGCACCCCAGACAGGGTGGTTACGCAGTATTTT. Its translation: CASTPDRVVTQYF.

This sequence joins TRBV27 and TRBJ1-2; tentative D call: TRBD1 (5 bases). Germline loops: CDR1 MNHEY, CDR2 SMNVEV (reference sequence). Trimming pared 4 bases from V and 1 base from J, leaving 16 bases between. The CDR3 runs to 16 residues. The CDR3: CASSSLGGAYNYGYTF. In nucleotides, the CDR3 is TGTGCCAGCAGTTCCCTCGGAGGGGCCTATAACTATGGCTACACCTTC.

J is TRBJ2-1 and V is TRBV6-2 or TRBV6-3, with 13 bases aligning to TRBD2. V shed 6 bases and J 5 bases; nucleotides not matched to a gene: 16. Germline V gene lookup returns CDR1 MNHEY and CDR2 SVGEGT. The length of the CDR3 is 19 residues. CDR3 bases: TGTGCCAGCAGCTATTTACTAGCGGGAGGGCCAGTCCTTCACAATGAGCAGTTCTTC. The encoded protein is CASSYLLAGGPVLHNEQFF.

This chain links TRBV30 with TRBJ2-4; 7 positions agree with TRBD1. There are 14 residues in the CDR3. V lost 2 bases, J lost 8 bases, and 9 bases stayed unmatched. Germline V gene sequence: CDR1 GTSNPN, CDR2 SVGIG (reference sequence). CDR3 sequence: CAWSLGRGRDIQYF. In nucleotides, the CDR3 is TGTGCCTGGAGTCTGGGCAGGGGGAGAGACATTCAGTACTTC. Full variable domain (missing parts from reference TRBV30 and TRBJ2-4): SQTIHQWPATLVQPVGSPLSLECTVEGTSNPNLYWYRQAAGRGLQLLFYSVGIGQISSEVPQNLSASRPQDRQFILSSKKLLLSDSGFYLCAWSLGRGRDIQYFGAGTRLSVL.

In DNA, the CDR3 is TGTGCCAGCAGCAAACGGCAGGCCTCCTACAATGAGCAGTTCTTC. Residues: CASSKRQASYNEQFF. The chain carries TRBV7-8 and TRBJ2-1, with D unresolved. The CDR3 covers 15 residues. Trimming pared 5 bases from V and 0 bases from J, leaving 11 bases between. The germline V gene has CDR1 SGHVS and CDR2 FQNEAQ.

The V gene is TRBV28, the J gene TRBJ2-5, with D perhaps TRBD1 (5 bases). Germline V lookup: CDR1 MDHEN, CDR2 SYDVKM. This CDR3 contains 14 residues. V lost 2 bases, J lost 5 bases, and 12 bases lay in between. The CDR3: CASSLAGSAETQYF. DNA of the CDR3: TGTGCCAGCAGTTTAGCAGGGTCTGCGGAGACCCAGTACTTC.

This clone occurred once. The J gene is TRBJ1-4, the V gene TRBV28, with 8 bases that match TRBD1. The junction had 8 bases not matched to a gene; V was cut back by 3 bases and J by 5 bases. This CDR3 has 16 amino acids. Per the germline V gene, CDR1 is MDHEN and CDR2 is SYDVKM. DNA of the CDR3: TGTGCCAGCAGTTTTGGTTCGGGACAGGCGAATGAAAAACTGTTTTTT. Encoded protein: CASSFGSGQANEKLFF.

In its sample, this clone was seen once. The chain links TRBV27 to TRBJ2-7; 12 bases are a match to TRBD2. CDR3 size: 14 residues. Germline assignment: CDR1 MNHEY and CDR2 SMNVEV (reference sequence). The V and J ends lost 6 bases and 7 bases, in that order; junction bases with no gene match: 7. Here the CDR3 reads CASSELAGGVEQYF. For the CDR3, the DNA is TGTGCCAGCAGCGAACTAGCGGGAGGTGTAGAGCAGTACTTC.

This chain joins TRBV27 and TRBJ2-7, with D possibly TRBD1 on 5 matching bases. Germline V gene sequence: CDR1 MNHEY, CDR2 SMNVEV (reference sequence). V lost 8 bases, J lost 0 bases, and 11 bases lay in between. This CDR3 is 13 amino acids long. The CDR3 DNA sequence: TGTGCCAGCCGGTGGCAGGGCTCCTACGAGCAGTACTTC. Translating it yields CASRWQGSYEQYF.

The chain has TRBV14 and TRBJ2-7; 9 bases map to TRBD1. V was clipped by 4 bases and J by 0 bases; unmatched bases: 7. The germline gives CDR1 SGHDN, CDR2 FVKESK. The CDR3 consists of 16 residues. The CDR3 sequence: CASSRRDRASSYEQYF. For the CDR3, the DNA is TGTGCCAGCAGCCGCCGGGACAGGGCGAGCTCCTACGAGCAGTACTTC.

The chain uses TRBV5-1 and TRBJ2-1, with D perhaps matching TRBD2 (6 bases). V was trimmed by 2 bases and J by 0 bases, leaving 12 bases between them. Germline lookup yields CDR1 SGHRS and CDR2 YFSETQ. This CDR3 is built from 16 residues. The CDR3 DNA follows: TGCGCCAGCAGCTTCGGTAGCGGTAGCTCCTACAATGAGCAGTTCTTC. Amino acid sequence: CASSFGSGSSYNEQFF.

The chain uses TRBV5-1 and TRBJ1-5; 7 bases fit TRBD1. The CDR3 loop spans 15 amino acids. J was trimmed by 2 bases and V by 0 bases; bases with no gene match: 2. In germline, CDR1 is SGHRS, CDR2 YFSETQ. Here the CDR3 DNA reads TGCGCCAGCAGCTTGGAGGGGACAGGCAATCAGCCCCAGCATTTT. Translation gives CASSLEGTGNQPQHF.

This clone was recorded only once. CDR3 sequence (DNA): TGCGCCAGCAGCTTGAGTTGGACAGGTTCTTCCTACGAGCAGTACTTC. It yields the protein CASSLSWTGSSYEQYF. The chain uses TRBV5-1 and TRBJ2-7; 7 bases map to TRBD1. The ends lost 1 base at V and 1 base at J; junction bases unmatched: 8. The CDR3 length is 16 residues. Per germline, CDR1 SGHRS and CDR2 YFSETQ.

This chain connects TRBV12-5 to TRBJ1-1, with 7 bases aligning to TRBD1. V dropped 4 bases and J dropped 1; count of bases not matched to a gene: 6. The CDR3 spans 15 residues. Germline lookup yields CDR1 LGHNT and CDR2 FRNRAP. CDR3 protein: CASGSGQVQNTEAFF. The CDR3, as DNA: TGTGCTAGTGGTTCCGGACAGGTTCAGAACACTGAAGCTTTCTTT.

V is TRBV6-2 or TRBV6-3 and J is TRBJ1-1; no firm D call. The CDR3 sequence is 15 residues long. In germline, CDR1 is MNHEY, CDR2 SVGEGT. V was clipped by 2 bases and J by 4 bases, with 14 bases between them. The CDR3 DNA reads as TGTGCCAGCAGTTACGGCGGCACGCGGAGCACTGAAGCTTTCTTT. Its protein product is CASSYGGTRSTEAFF.

This clone showed up many times. The rearrangement joins TRBV5-1 to TRBJ2-3, with TRBD2 as a possible D gene (5 bases). Germline values: CDR1 SGHRS, CDR2 YFSETQ. The CDR3 loop spans 16 amino acids. V lost 0 bases, J lost 2 bases, and 13 bases lay in between. CDR3 region: CASSLGGLADTDTQYF. CDR3 bases: TGCGCCAGCAGCTTGGGCGGGCTAGCTGACACAGATACGCAGTATTTT. Full variable domain (rest looked up from reference TRBV5-1 and TRBJ2-3): KAGVTQTPRYLIKTRGQQVTLSCSPISGHRSVSWYQQTPGQGLQFLFEYFSETQRNKGNFPGRFSGRQFSNSRSEMNVSTLELGDSALYLCASSLGGLADTDTQYFGPGTRLTVL.

In nucleotides, the CDR3 is TGTGCCAGCAGTTCTAGGGGGATTTTGGCTTCACCCCTCCACTTT. This codes for CASSSRGILASPLHF. The chain uses TRBV28 and TRBJ1-6; D may be TRBD1 (6 bases). Looked up from germline, CDR1 is MDHEN and CDR2 is SYDVKM. There are 15 residues in the CDR3. Trimming shortened V by 4 bases and J by 9 bases, and 16 bases separated the two germline ends.

The gene calls are TRBV5-1 and TRBJ2-2; 10 bases are a match to TRBD2. This CDR3 has 15 residues. Germline V lookup: CDR1 SGHRS, CDR2 YFSETQ. After removal of 2 bases from V and 4 bases from J, the junction contained 2 bases not matched to a gene. The CDR3 sequence: CASSFWTSGTGELFF. The CDR3 coding sequence is TGCGCCAGCAGCTTCTGGACTAGCGGCACCGGGGAGCTGTTTTTT.

The chain uses TRBV9 and TRBJ2-7; D may be TRBD2 (6 bases). Germline-derived CDR1 and CDR2 are SGDLS and YYNGEE. This CDR3 has 14 amino acids. Deletions cut 0 bases from V and 2 bases from J, with 9 bases between. The CDR3 DNA follows: TGTGCCAGCAGCGTAGCTACGGGGGCCTACGAGCAGTACTTC. Encoded protein: CASSVATGAYEQYF.